This T cell receptor (beta chain) was retrieved from a study of identical twins. This clonotype was detected only a few times. Its target is unknown. Study-wide results and limits: The more abundant beta clonotypes in cord blood had fewer insertions, and memory repertoires did not show this. Diverse VJ usage suggested most zero-insertion clonotypes were not invariant T cells.

A universal primer site came from template switching; cDNA carried unique molecular identifiers. TCRdb fed the 5' RACE reads into MiXCR, producing one record per CDR3 protein. The profile covers about 240,000 distinct CDR3 sequences, with more than 9.5% appearing a single time and roughly 3.7% taken by the ten largest. CDR1 is SEHNR, CDR2 FQNEAQ, per germline (reference sequence). Trimming removed 0 bases at V and 7 bases at J, with 13 bases between. The CDR3 extends over 14 amino acids. These sequences were also reported in another study, on yellow fever vaccine responses in identical twins. From that report: It has been reported that, in twins, the vaccine T cell response seemed partly convergent and partly personalized.

This chain uses TRBV7-9 with TRBJ2-7; D is tentatively TRBD1 or TRBD2 (5 bases each). This sequence was found in a woman aged 18-29 years in good health. Source material: memory (CD45RO+) T cells sorted from blood. CDR3 bases: TGTGCCAGCAGCTTAGCGACTACCGCAGGGGAGCAGTACTTC. Translating gives CASSLATTAGEQYF.